A single sample gave rise to the 6 T cell receptor beta chains below, sequenced in a study of blood T cell repertoires in COVID-19. The assay was immunoSEQ multiplex PCR, and TCRdb's table has in-frame clones only and misses some. The table has some 220,000 clones, roughly 86% seen once. Source material: peripheral blood. Receptors were obtained from a man aged 50 to 60 with acute or convalescent COVID-19.

In its sample, this clone was seen a few times. The V call is TRBV5-5, the J call TRBJ1-5; D remains unclear. Looked up from germline, CDR1 is SGHKS and CDR2 is YYEKEE (reference sequence). V was pared by 2 bases and J by 3 bases, with 12 bases between. The CDR3 length is 15 residues. CDR3 DNA: TGTGCCAGCAGCTTTATTCCGGGAACCAATCAGCCCCAGCATTTT. This encodes CASSFIPGTNQPQHF.

The chain employs TRBV2 and TRBJ2-7; D possibly corresponds to TRBD2 (6 bases). The CDR3 has 15 residues. Looked up from germline, CDR1 is SNHLY and CDR2 is FYNNEI. V lost 4 bases to trimming and J lost 4 bases, with 17 bases between them. The DNA of the CDR3 is TGTGCCAGCAGTGTCCCCCAGACTAGTGGGTACGAGCAGTACTTC. Protein product: CASSVPQTSGYEQYF.

The chain carries TRBV25-1 and TRBJ2-1; weak D call: TRBD2 (7 bases). Germline V gives CDR1 MGHDK, CDR2 SYGVNS. CDR3 length: 15 residues. V was trimmed by 7 bases and J by 2 bases, leaving 15 bases between them. The CDR3 loop is CASKSLGGAYNEQFF. The CDR3 region has the DNA TGTGCCAGCAAAAGCCTAGGGGGGGCCTACAATGAGCAGTTCTTC.

V and J are TRBV4-1 and TRBJ2-7, with D possibly TRBD2 on 7 matching bases. The V and J ends lost 0 bases and 6 bases respectively, with 12 bases between them. The CDR3 runs 14 residues. CDR1 MGHRA and CDR2 YSYEKL come from the germline V gene. CDR3 amino acids: CASSQDMGGPEQYF. The CDR3 DNA reads as TGCGCCAGCAGCCAAGATATGGGGGGGCCCGAGCAGTACTTC.

The genes are TRBV5-1 and TRBJ1-4, with 7 bases aligning to TRBD1. The CDR3 loop spans 16 amino acids. Germline V lookup: CDR1 SGHRS, CDR2 YFSETQ. Losses at the gene ends were 4 bases for V and 6 bases for J; bases not matched to a gene: 12. The CDR3 nucleotides read TGCGCCAGCAGCATATTTGGGACAGCTCAAGATGAAAAACTGTTTTTT. Translation gives CASSIFGTAQDEKLFF. Using reference TRBV5-1 and TRBJ1-4 for the parts outside the CDR3, the full variable domain is KAGVTQTPRYLIKTRGQQVTLSCSPISGHRSVSWYQQTPGQGLQFLFEYFSETQRNKGNFPGRFSGRQFSNSRSEMNVSTLELGDSALYLCASSIFGTAQDEKLFFGSGTQLSVL.

This sequence joins TRBV12-3 or TRBV12-4 and TRBJ2-3, with D possibly TRBD1 on 5 matching bases. The V end lost 8 bases, the J end lost 1 base, and 7 bases lay between the germline ends. CDR3 length equals 12 residues. The CDR3 DNA is TGTGCCAGCCAACAGGGCACAGATACGCAGTATTTT. Protein sequence: CASQQGTDTQYF.